Listed below are T cell receptor beta chains from one sample, sequenced in a study of cytomegalovirus exposure and HLA in healthy donors. Profiled with immunoSEQ multiplex PCR; TCRdb holds only in-frame clones, not every one. The sample contains 100,000 to 150,000 clones, 65% to 80% of which appear only once. The sequenced sample was PBMCs. Every receptor here comes from a human donor in good health. Both conserved end residues are trimmed from each CDR3. Fields, in order: V gene, J gene, CDR3 protein.

v_call: TRBV7-8
j_call: TRBJ1-1
cdr3_aa: ASSHYPRGGFEAF

v_call: TRBV19
j_call: TRBJ2-5
cdr3_aa: ASSMGSTGDQQETQY

v_call: TRBV11-2
j_call: TRBJ2-3
cdr3_aa: ASSLVAGGRTDTQY

v_call: TRBV5-1
j_call: TRBJ1-1
cdr3_aa: ASSPQGFTEAF

v_call: TRBV7-2
j_call: .
cdr3_aa: ASSLMLAGPGEQY

v_call: TRBV28
j_call: TRBJ1-5
cdr3_aa: ASSLLRGRGNQPQH

v_call: TRBV4-1
j_call: TRBJ2-2
cdr3_aa: ASSHTGGNTGELF

v_call: TRBV7-9
j_call: TRBJ2-2
cdr3_aa: SSSPRQYTGELF

v_call: TRBV27
j_call: .
cdr3_aa: ASSLVGSAGYEQY

v_call: TRBV2
j_call: TRBJ2-2
cdr3_aa: ASSAGQGPGELF

v_call: TRBV5-4
j_call: TRBJ2-1
cdr3_aa: ASSLEASGYNEQF

v_call: TRBV6-1
j_call: TRBJ2-7
cdr3_aa: ASSLPPGLKQY

v_call: TRBV2
j_call: .
cdr3_aa: ASSPQGTNQETQY

v_call: TRBV27
j_call: TRBJ1-1
cdr3_aa: ASSLRTGTLNTEAF

v_call: TRBV27
j_call: TRBJ2-5
cdr3_aa: ASSSNPDRAPRTQY

v_call: TRBV10-3
j_call: TRBJ2-1
cdr3_aa: ATLAGGSYNEQF

v_call: TRBV6-6
j_call: TRBJ1-4
cdr3_aa: ASSSQGTGNEKLF

v_call: TRBV5-6
j_call: TRBJ2-7
cdr3_aa: ASSLRLGQTYEQY

v_call: TRBV4-1
j_call: TRBJ1-2
cdr3_aa: ASSQGVGGGSLGGYT

v_call: TRBV6-5
j_call: TRBJ1-4
cdr3_aa: ASSPRDRAWGKLF

v_call: TRBV11-2
j_call: TRBJ2-7
cdr3_aa: ASSLELRGDEQY

v_call: TRBV6-5
j_call: TRBJ1-2
cdr3_aa: ASSYATGLGGYT

v_call: TRBV14
j_call: TRBJ1-6
cdr3_aa: ASSQLTGTYNSPLH

v_call: TRBV10-2
j_call: TRBJ2-2
cdr3_aa: ASRGQTDTGELF

v_call: TRBV10-1
j_call: TRBJ2-7
cdr3_aa: ASSQGLAGVYEQY

v_call: TRBV5-5
j_call: TRBJ1-3
cdr3_aa: ASSLAVGTGSGNTIY

v_call: TRBV10-2
j_call: TRBJ1-3
cdr3_aa: ASRGEVSGNTIY

v_call: TRBV4-1
j_call: TRBJ2-7
cdr3_aa: ASSLDRGSEQY

v_call: TRBV27
j_call: TRBJ2-7
cdr3_aa: ASSPSWAGLSYEQY

v_call: TRBV11-2
j_call: TRBJ2-3
cdr3_aa: ASSLSREGPTDTQY

v_call: TRBV28
j_call: TRBJ2-3
cdr3_aa: ASATSMPDTQY

v_call: TRBV2
j_call: TRBJ2-7
cdr3_aa: ASSPWTSGLDEQY

v_call: TRBV2
j_call: TRBJ2-5
cdr3_aa: ASRYAQGETQY

v_call: TRBV6-1
j_call: TRBJ2-7
cdr3_aa: ASSFTRSYEQY

v_call: TRBV19
j_call: TRBJ2-5
cdr3_aa: ASSVTGTVSQETQY

v_call: TRBV7-9
j_call: TRBJ1-1
cdr3_aa: ASSGGRSTEAF

v_call: TRBV29-1
j_call: TRBJ2-4
cdr3_aa: SVVENIQY

v_call: TRBV7-9
j_call: TRBJ1-4
cdr3_aa: ASSLTLGLSVNEKLF

v_call: TRBV7-6
j_call: TRBJ2-2
cdr3_aa: ASTGTSGRGGTGELF

v_call: TRBV19
j_call: TRBJ2-2
cdr3_aa: ASSIAGMNTGELF

v_call: TRBV20-1
j_call: TRBJ2-7
cdr3_aa: SVGGSDEQY

v_call: TRBV10-2
j_call: TRBJ2-5
cdr3_aa: ASSAGGTSGRETQY

v_call: TRBV4-1
j_call: TRBJ1-2
cdr3_aa: ASSQESRAANYGYT

v_call: TRBV7-9
j_call: TRBJ1-1
cdr3_aa: ASSLGAVNTEAF

v_call: TRBV6-4
j_call: TRBJ2-3
cdr3_aa: ASSPLAGTTDTQY